This T cell receptor beta chain was sequenced in a study of a mutant IDH1 vaccine in newly diagnosed glioma (dated by TCRdb to about 2021). For the wider study: Patients were given eight vaccinations, in weeks 1, 3, 5, 7, 11, 15, 19 and 23, which matched visits V03 through V10. In the chemotherapy-containing groups, vaccination started alongside temozolomide cycles, whereas in patients who had radiotherapy alone it started 4-6 weeks after radiotherapy. Of the roughly 34 treated patients, approximately 62% were male and approximately 38% were female, and a mean age of 40.4 years was recorded. Before enrollment, most patients had been given radiochemotherapy with temozolomide as standard therapy, while the rest had received either radiotherapy alone or temozolomide alone. Peripheral blood samples were drawn at six visits, namely V03 (baseline), V05, V07, V10, V12 and V13. Longitudinal TCRB deep sequencing was performed for about 25 treated patients wherever samples were available for exploratory analyses. The investigation overall reported the following: PBMC samples for TCRB deep sequencing were selected based on availability. Pseudoprogression appeared unrelated to alterations in the top peripheral T cell clonotypes detected by TCRB sequencing. According to the authors, sample limitations meant that analyses of patient blood samples could not be reproduced. Immune responses induced by the vaccine were seen in approximately 92% of patients across multiple MHC alleles.

The germline ends are 13 bases apart after V is trimmed by 3 bases and J by 4 bases. The CDR3 runs 14 residues from the cysteine to the phenylalanine. Only CDR3 DNA remains: 42 bases, in frame from the first base. CDR1 and CDR2, per the germline V gene, are MDHEN and SYDVKM. Concerning this clone: This receptor's antigen is unknown. Base qualities were left out, and no much larger clone turns up one base away.

The sample's time point label, in plain terms: week 5, during vaccination. Every vaccine dose consisted of 300 ug of a 20-mer mutant IDH1 peptide in Montanide, administered subcutaneously together with topical imiquimod. The donors had newly diagnosed IDH1-mutant astrocytomas of WHO grade 3 or 4 that showed loss of nuclear ATRX. The samples were drawn from NOA16, a multicentre, single-arm, open-label phase I trial in Germany that tested a mutant IDH1 peptide vaccine in humans for the first time. Genomic DNA for TCRB sequencing was extracted from EDTA blood using the DNeasy Blood and Tissue Kit. Receptors were amplified or captured by the immunoSEQ multiplex PCR assay. Rearranged TCR beta chain sequences were amplified using the hsTCRB Kit according to the manufacturer's protocol. TCRB libraries were sequenced on an Illumina MiSeq. For the original study's pipeline: The kit vendor's proprietary platform handled demultiplexing, trimming and gene mapping. In TCRdb, the immuneACCESS table is reduced to in-frame sequences with V and J assigned. These tables do not hold every clone; where another copy was compared, an unresolved V gene accounts for under half, and the others remain unexplained. That table furnishes V, J and clone size, whereas the DNA furnished D and trimming. The sample includes about 28,000 clones, with roughly 90% observed a single time. Clones ranked in the top ten supply around 18% of the sample.

This clonotype was sampled from a man younger than 35 with glioma. The V and J genes are TRBV28 and TRBJ2-7, with no confidently assigned D gene. Sequences were derived from PBMCs, sampled from a glioma patient whose treatment included an IDH1 peptide vaccine. The DNA sequence is as follows: TGTGCCAGCAGTTTTTCGGCCAGACCTTACGAGCAGTACTTC. It translates to CASSFSARPYEQYF.